The T cell receptor (beta chain) described here comes from a study of blood T cell repertoires in COVID-19. Study details: Acute and convalescent COVID-19 samples came from the United States, Italy and Spain. T cells, B-cell-depleted T cells, or PBMCs supplied cDNA or gDNA.

Germline assignment: CDR1 MDHEN and CDR2 SYDVKM. V shed 4 bases, J shed 1 base, and the junction held 6 bases outside the gene matches. The CDR3 spans 15 residues. Sequencing was performed with immunoSEQ multiplex PCR; in TCRdb, only in-frame clones are kept and a portion is missing. The sample holds some 94,000 clones, 80% to 90% seen once. The TCR originated in a human donor in a cohort sampled during active COVID-19. Input material: peripheral blood. This chain uses TRBV28 with TRBJ2-5; 7 bases are shared with TRBD2. The CDR3 DNA reads TGTGCCAGCAGTTCCACTAGCGTGAGCCAAGAGACCCAGTACTTC. Residues: CASSSTSVSQETQYF.